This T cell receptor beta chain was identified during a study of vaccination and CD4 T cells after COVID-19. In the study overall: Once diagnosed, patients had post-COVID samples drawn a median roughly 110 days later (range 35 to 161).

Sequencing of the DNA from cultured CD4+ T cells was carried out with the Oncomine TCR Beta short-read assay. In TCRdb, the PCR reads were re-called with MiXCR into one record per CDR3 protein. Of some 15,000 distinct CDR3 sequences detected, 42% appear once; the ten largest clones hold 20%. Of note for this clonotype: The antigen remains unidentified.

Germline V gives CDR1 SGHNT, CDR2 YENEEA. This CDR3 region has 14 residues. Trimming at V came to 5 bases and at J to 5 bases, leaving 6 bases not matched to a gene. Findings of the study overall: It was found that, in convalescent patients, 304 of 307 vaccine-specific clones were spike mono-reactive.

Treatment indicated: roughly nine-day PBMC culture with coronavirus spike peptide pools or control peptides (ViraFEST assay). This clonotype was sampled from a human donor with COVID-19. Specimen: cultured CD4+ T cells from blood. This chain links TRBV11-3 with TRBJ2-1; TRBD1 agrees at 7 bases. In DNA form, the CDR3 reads TGTGCCAGCAGCCCGGGACAGACAAACAATGAGCAGTTCTTC. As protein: CASSPGQTNNEQFF. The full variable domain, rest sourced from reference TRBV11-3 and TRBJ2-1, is EAGVVQSPRYKIIEKKQPVAFWCNPISGHNTLYWYLQNLGQGPELLIRYENEEAVDDSQLPKDRFSAERLKGVDSTLKIQPAELGDSAVYLCASSPGQTNNEQFFGPGTRLTVL.